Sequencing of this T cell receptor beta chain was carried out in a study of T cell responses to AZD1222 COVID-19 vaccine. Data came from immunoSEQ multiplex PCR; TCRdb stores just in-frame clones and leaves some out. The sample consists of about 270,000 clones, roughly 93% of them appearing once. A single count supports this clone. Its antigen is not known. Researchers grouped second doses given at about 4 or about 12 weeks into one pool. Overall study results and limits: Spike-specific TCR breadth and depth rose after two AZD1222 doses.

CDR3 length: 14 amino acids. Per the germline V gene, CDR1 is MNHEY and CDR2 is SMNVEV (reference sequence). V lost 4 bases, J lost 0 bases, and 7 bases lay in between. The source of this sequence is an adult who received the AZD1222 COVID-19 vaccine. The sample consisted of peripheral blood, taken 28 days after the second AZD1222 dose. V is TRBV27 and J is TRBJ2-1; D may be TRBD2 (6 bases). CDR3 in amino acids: CASSSGSSYNEQFF. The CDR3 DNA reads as TGTGCCAGCAGTTCCGGGAGCTCCTACAATGAGCAGTTCTTC.